Here is one TCR beta chain with its context. Its recognized antigen is unknown. Base qualities are not provided; no much larger clone lies one nucleotide away. CD8 naive samples were obtained by positive selection for CCR7 among CD45RO-negative cells, yielding a CD45RA+CCR7+ population from which TemRA cells were excluded. Healthy HIV-negative adults with no recently reported acute infections or vaccinations were included as donors. Every donor was a Caucasian adult living in Nashville, Tennessee, USA. After blood collection by leukapheresis, PBMCs were isolated using Ficoll-Histopaque density gradient centrifugation and then cryopreserved in the vapor phase of liquid nitrogen. Analytical flow cytometry was used to check the purity and quantity of each magnetically sorted T cell population. Each sorted fraction had its genomic DNA isolated and then quantified by UV absorbance on a Nanodrop 2000c.

The sample originates from a study of shared clonotypes between healthy human individuals (dated by TCRdb to about 2020). A note on the overall study: A couple of women and a few men aged 18 to 49 years were included in the cohort. Per donor, leukapheresis produced somewhere between about 0.9 and 9.5 billion PBMCs. To increase sequencing depth and limit assay-specific biases, TCR repertoire library preparation and sequencing were carried out by different laboratories using diverse techniques. The study deeply sequenced blood TCR repertoires of several healthy adults to estimate repertoire size and the extent of clonotype sharing between individuals. For each donor, CD4 naive and CD4 memory were each given three plates, CD8 naive was given two plates, and CD8 memory was given one plate. Results the study describes overall, beyond this receptor: Across four donors, roughly 5.4% of naive CD4, approximately 3.6% of naive CD8, 2.3% of memory CD4, and approximately 0.4% of memory CD8 clonotypes were shared. Higher generation probabilities were observed for clonotypes shared by all four sorted-subset donors than for non-shared clonotypes. The small number of donors limited the genetic and exposure-history diversity represented. Naive subsets generally had larger estimated clonotype richness than memory subsets did. Sampling was restricted to blood, and TCR repertoires in tissues likely differ from the TCR repertoires found in blood. Rarefaction of sorted-subset datasets indicated incomplete sequencing despite the large sequencing depth. Based on pairwise subsampling, the degree of clonotype sharing among donors was expected to be affected by sequencing depth.

A distance of 14 bases separates the germline ends of V and J, which lose 3 bases and 5 bases respectively. Taken from cysteine to phenylalanine, the CDR3 has 14 residues. Just CDR3 DNA is preserved here, 42 bases in frame from base 1. CDR1 and CDR2, looked up from the germline V gene, are SGHRS and YFSETQ. Using the deep immunoSEQ assay, TCR CDR3 regions were amplified from genomic DNA by multiplex PCR. For each cell subset, the extracted genomic DNA was distributed evenly across all wells of several immunoSEQ 96-well plates, and each plate served as one replicate. For sorted subsets, about 220 ng of genomic DNA, equivalent to roughly 33,000 T cell genomes, went into each replicate PCR. Purified libraries were measured with a Qubit 3.0 fluorometer, size-checked on a Bioanalyzer 2100, and measured again with the KAPA Library Quantification kit. Every immunoSEQ 96-well plate was sequenced on a dedicated single-read 150-cycle Illumina NextSeq 550 flow cell. In the authors' own workflow: The immunoSEQ output contained only junctional sequences without quality scores, so filtering could not match that applied to full-length reads. Sequences were annotated with PyIR, a Python wrapper for IgBLAST v1.9, using IMGT germline references to assign V/J genes and CDR3. Reads were filtered out if the reads had weak V/J assignments (E-value above 1e-6), no CDR3, stop codons, out-of-frame junctions, or ambiguous translated residues. V3J clonotypes were defined by identical inferred V gene, J gene, and CDR3 amino acid sequence. The percentage overlap between two repertoires was calculated by dividing the number of shared unique clonotypes by the size of the smaller repertoire. Three approaches were used to assess repertoire richness: RTK rarefaction, the Chao1 estimator, and Recon v2.1 estimates of unobserved clonotypes. OLGA was used to compute generation probabilities for all TCRbeta clonotypes that the gDNA method yielded from a few donors. The table was pulled from immuneACCESS by TCRdb, which kept in-frame rearrangements only. Such tables lose some clones; where checked, under half of the loss comes from unresolved V genes, and the rest has no known cause. The V and J calls and clone size are taken from that table; D and trimming were inferred from the DNA. The sample records roughly 2,000,000 clones, less than 95% of which are singletons. The ten most abundant clones make up 1.2% of the sample.

The rearrangement joined TRBV5-1 to TRBJ1-2; 6 matching bases give a weak D call of TRBD1. This receptor was obtained from a man aged 18 to 29 in good health. The specimen was naive CD8+ T cells sorted from blood. What this sample's cell subset or site label stands for: CD45RA+CCR7+. The CDR3 in this case is CASSSEGGGYGYTF. Here is the DNA: TGCGCCAGCAGCTCGGAGGGGGGTGGTTATGGCTACACCTTC.